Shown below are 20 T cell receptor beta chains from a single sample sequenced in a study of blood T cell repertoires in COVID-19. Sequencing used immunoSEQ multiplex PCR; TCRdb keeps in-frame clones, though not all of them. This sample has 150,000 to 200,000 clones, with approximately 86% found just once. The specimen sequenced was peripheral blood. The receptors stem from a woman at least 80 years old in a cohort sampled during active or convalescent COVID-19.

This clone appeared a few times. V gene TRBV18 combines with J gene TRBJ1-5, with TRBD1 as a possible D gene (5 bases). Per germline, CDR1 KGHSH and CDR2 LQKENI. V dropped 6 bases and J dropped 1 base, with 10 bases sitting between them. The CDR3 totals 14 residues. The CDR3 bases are TGTGCCAGCTCCCCGGGACTGAGCAATCAGCCCCAGCATTTT. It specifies CASSPGLSNQPQHF.

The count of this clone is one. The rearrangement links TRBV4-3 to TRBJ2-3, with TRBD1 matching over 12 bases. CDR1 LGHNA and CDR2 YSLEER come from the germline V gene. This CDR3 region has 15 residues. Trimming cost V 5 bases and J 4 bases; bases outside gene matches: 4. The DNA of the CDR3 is TGCGCCAGCAGCACGGGACAGGGGGCGTCAGATACGCAGTATTTT. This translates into CASSTGQGASDTQYF.

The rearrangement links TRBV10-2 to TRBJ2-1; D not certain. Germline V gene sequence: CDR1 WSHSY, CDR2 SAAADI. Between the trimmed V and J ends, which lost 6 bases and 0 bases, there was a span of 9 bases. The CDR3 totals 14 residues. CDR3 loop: CASSSLSSYNEQFF. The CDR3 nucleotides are TGCGCCAGCAGCTCTCTAAGCTCCTACAATGAGCAGTTCTTC.

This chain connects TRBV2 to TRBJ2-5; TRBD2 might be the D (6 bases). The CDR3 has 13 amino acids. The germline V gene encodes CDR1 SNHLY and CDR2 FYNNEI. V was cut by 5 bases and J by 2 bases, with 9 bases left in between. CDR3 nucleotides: TGTGCCAGCAGTTCGGAGGGTCAAGAGACCCAGTACTTC. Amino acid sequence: CASSSEGQETQYF. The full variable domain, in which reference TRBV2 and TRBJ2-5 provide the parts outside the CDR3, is EPEVTQTPSHQVTQMGQEVILRCVPISNHLYFYWYRQILGQKVEFLVSFYNNEISEKSEIFDDQFSVERPDGSNFTLKIRSTKLEDSAMYFCASSSEGQETQYFGPGTRLLVL.

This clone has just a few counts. As DNA, the CDR3 is TGTGCCATCAGTGAGTCGGGCTCGCGGCAGGGGATGTTCAATGAGCAGTTCTTC. Protein sequence: CAISESGSRQGMFNEQFF. This chain links TRBV10-3 with TRBJ2-1; maybe TRBD1 (6 bases). Germline V CDR1 and CDR2: ENHRY, SYGVKD. The CDR3 has 18 amino acids. V gave up 0 bases and J gave up 6 bases, with 21 bases separating them.

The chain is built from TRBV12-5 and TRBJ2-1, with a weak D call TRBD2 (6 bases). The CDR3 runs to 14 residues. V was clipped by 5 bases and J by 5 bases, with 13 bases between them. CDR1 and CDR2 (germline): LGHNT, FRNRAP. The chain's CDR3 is CASGLRGLNNEQFF. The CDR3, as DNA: TGTGCTAGTGGTCTCCGGGGACTCAACAATGAGCAGTTCTTC.

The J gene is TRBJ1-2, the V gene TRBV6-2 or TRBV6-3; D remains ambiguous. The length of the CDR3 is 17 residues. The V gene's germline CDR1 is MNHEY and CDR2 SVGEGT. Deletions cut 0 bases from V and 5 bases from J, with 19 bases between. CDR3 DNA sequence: TGTGCCAGCAGTTACTCGGGAGTAGGTCAACCGCTTTATGGCTACACCTTC. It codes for CASSYSGVGQPLYGYTF.

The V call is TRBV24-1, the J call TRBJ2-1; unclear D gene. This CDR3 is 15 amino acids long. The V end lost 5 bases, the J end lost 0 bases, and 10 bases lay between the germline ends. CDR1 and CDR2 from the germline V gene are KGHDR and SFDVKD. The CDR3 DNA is TGTGCCACCAGTGCCACTATTCGCTCCTACAATGAGCAGTTCTTC. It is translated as CATSATIRSYNEQFF.

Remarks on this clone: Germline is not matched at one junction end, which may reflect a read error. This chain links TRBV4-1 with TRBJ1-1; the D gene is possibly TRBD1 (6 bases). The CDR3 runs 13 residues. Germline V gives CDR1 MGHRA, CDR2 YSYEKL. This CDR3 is CASSYSRDTEAFF. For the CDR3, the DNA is TGCGCCAGCAGCTACTCAAGGGACACAGAAGCTTTCTTT.

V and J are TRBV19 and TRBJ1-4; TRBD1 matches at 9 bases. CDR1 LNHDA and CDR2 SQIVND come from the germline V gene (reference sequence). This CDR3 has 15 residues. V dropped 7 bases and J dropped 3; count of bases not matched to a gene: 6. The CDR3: CASNTGGLANEKLFF. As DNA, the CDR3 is TGTGCCAGTAACACAGGGGGCCTTGCTAATGAAAAACTGTTTTTT. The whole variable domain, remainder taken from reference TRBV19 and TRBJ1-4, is DGGITQSPKYLFRKEGQNVTLSCEQNLNHDAMYWYRQDPGQGLRLIYYSQIVNDFQKGDIAEGYSVSREKKESFPLTVTSAQKNPTAFYLCASNTGGLANEKLFFGSGTQLSVL.

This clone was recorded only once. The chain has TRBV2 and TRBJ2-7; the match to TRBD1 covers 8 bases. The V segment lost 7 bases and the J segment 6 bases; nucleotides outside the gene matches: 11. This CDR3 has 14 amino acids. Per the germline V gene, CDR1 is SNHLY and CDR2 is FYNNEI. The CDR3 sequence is CASKFQDRVSEQYF. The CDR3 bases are TGTGCCAGCAAATTTCAGGACAGGGTGTCCGAGCAGTACTTC.

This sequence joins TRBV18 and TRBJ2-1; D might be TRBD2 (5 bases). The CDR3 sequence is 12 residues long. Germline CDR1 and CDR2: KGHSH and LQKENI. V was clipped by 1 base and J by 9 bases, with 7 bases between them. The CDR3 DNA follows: TGTGCCAGCTCACCACGGGCGGGTGAGCAGTTCTTC. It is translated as CASSPRAGEQFF.

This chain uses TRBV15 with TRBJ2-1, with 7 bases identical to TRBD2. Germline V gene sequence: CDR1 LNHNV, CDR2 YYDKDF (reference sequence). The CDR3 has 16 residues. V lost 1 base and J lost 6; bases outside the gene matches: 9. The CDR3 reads CATSRAAGEQRNEQFF. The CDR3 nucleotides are TGTGCCACCAGCAGAGCGGCGGGGGAACAACGCAATGAGCAGTTCTTC.

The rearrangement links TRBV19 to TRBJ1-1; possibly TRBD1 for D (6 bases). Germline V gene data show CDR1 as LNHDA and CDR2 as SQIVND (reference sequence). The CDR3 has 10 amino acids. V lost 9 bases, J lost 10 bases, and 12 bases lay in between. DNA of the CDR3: TGTGCCAGCGGGGGGGCCGGAGCTTTCTTT. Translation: CASGGAGAFF.

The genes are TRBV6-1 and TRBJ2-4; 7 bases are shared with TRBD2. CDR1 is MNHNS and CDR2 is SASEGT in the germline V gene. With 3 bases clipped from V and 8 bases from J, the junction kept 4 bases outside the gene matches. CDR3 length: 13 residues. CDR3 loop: CASSDRAGDIQYF. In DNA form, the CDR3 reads TGTGCCAGCAGTGACAGGGCGGGAGACATTCAGTACTTC.

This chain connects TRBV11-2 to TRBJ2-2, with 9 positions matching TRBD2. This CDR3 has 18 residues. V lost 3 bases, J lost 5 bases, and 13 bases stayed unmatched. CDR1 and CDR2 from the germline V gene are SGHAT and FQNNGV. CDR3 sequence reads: CASSLLRTQLAGTGELFF. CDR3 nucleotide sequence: TGTGCCAGCAGCTTGCTAAGGACCCAGCTAGCGGGGACCGGGGAGCTGTTTTTT.

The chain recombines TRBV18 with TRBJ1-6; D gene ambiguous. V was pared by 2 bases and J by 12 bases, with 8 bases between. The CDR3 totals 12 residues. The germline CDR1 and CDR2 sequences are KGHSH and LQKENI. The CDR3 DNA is TGTGCCAGCTCACCAACCCGGGAACCCCTCCACTTT. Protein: CASSPTREPLHF.

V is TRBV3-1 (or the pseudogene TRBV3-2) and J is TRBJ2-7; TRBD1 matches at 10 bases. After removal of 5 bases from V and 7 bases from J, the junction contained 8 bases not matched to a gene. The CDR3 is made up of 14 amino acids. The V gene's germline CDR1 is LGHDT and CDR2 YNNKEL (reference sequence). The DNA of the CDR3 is TGTGCCAGCAGCGCCCGGGACAGGGGAGGGGAGCAGTACTTC. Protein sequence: CASSARDRGGEQYF.

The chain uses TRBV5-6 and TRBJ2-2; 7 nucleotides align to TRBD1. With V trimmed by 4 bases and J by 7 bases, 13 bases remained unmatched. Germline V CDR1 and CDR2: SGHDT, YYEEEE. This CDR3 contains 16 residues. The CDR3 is CASSPGLGGVIGELFF. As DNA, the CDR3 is TGTGCCAGCAGCCCGGGCTTAGGGGGCGTCATCGGGGAGCTGTTTTTT. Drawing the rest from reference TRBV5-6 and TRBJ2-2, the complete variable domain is DAGVTQSPTHLIKTRGQQVTLRCSPKSGHDTVSWYQQALGQGPQFIFQYYEEEERQRGNFPDRFSGHQFPNYSSELNVNALLLGDSALYLCASSPGLGGVIGELFFGEGSRLTVL.

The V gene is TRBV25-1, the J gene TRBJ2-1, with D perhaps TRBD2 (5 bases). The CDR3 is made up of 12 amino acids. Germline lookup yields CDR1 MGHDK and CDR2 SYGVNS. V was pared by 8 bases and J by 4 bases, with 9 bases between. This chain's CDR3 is CASLSGYNEQFF. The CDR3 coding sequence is TGTGCCAGCCTAAGCGGATACAATGAGCAGTTCTTC. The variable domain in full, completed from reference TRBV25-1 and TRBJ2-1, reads EADIYQTPRYLVIGTGKKITLECSQTMGHDKMYWYQQDPGMELHLIHYSYGVNSTEKGDLSSESTVSRIRTEHFPLTLESARPSHTSQYLCASLSGYNEQFFGPGTRLTVL.